The present entry profiles one T cell receptor beta chain with its context. The sample holds a few counts of this clone. This receptor's antigen is unknown. No much larger clone is present one base from it, and per-base qualities are unavailable. This specimen belongs to a study of blood T cell repertoires in COVID-19 (TCRdb year 2020). Regarding the research as a whole: Samples from collaborators originated in the United States, Italy and Spain and spanned both the acute and convalescent phases of COVID-19. The material from the prospective study consisted of cDNA or gDNA derived from T cells, B-cell-depleted T cells, or PBMCs. Subjects who had been exposed to COVID-19, were actively infected with it, or had recovered from it provided the deeply sampled blood TCRbeta repertoires that made up the dataset. The repertoires were released in a freely available public database intended as a resource for research on the immune response to SARS-CoV-2. Samples came from the ongoing ImmuneRACE study (first 160 participants) plus 1,254 subjects from 6 global collaborators. The sample metadata nearly always contained a de-identified subject ID, COVID-19 status, age in years and sex. Where available, HLA class I and class II types were taken from metadata supplied by the sample provider and were not determined by assay-based typing. The paper's findings and limits, for the study overall: How much clinical and demographic metadata was included differed by source and by participant, and the metadata was provided uncurated.

The immunoSEQ Assay, a bias-controlled multiplex PCR, was used to amplify TCRbeta CDR3 regions from genomic DNA. In the paper's pipeline: Nucleated cell counts per sample were estimated from amplification of reference gene primers within the assay. To quantify the absolute abundance of each unique TCRbeta CDR3 rearrangement, sequence reads were collapsed and filtered. For each sample, productive Simpson clonality was calculated as the square root of Simpson's diversity index across productive rearrangements. This is the immuneACCESS table as TCRdb keeps it, with only in-frame sequences that have V and J called. A part of the clones is gone; compared with another copy, unresolved V genes explain less than half, and the rest is unexplained. D and trimming come from the DNA, and the V and J calls and clone size come from that table. The sample has 75,000 to 100,000 clones on record, about four fifths of them singletons. The top ten hold roughly 24% of the sample.

From the germline V gene, CDR1 is SGHAT and CDR2 is FQNNGV. The CDR3 measures 15 amino acids from cysteine to phenylalanine. CDR3 DNA only is kept here, 45 bases in frame from base 1. For this chain, trimming is 4 bases at the V end and 6 bases at the J end, and the number of junction bases without a gene match is 9. Whole blood was collected in K2EDTA tubes by collaborating institutions according to the institutions' own protocols. For TCRbeta analysis, collaborators shipped samples as frozen whole blood, isolated PBMCs, or DNA extracted from either of those sample types. The sequence is built from TRBV11-2 and TRBJ2-3; 8 central nucleotides agree with TRBD1. Sequencing was performed on peripheral blood. The sequence was obtained from a man in his 70s with acute or convalescent COVID-19. The CDR3 region: CASSYWTGSPDTQYF. Read as DNA, the sequence is TGTGCCAGCAGCTACTGGACAGGGAGTCCGGATACGCAGTATTTT.